This T cell receptor beta chain appears in the sequencing data of a study of OX40 agonist ivuxolimab in advanced cancers. Study context: Previous treatment with anti-PD-1, anti-PD-L1 or anti-CTLA-4 therapy was allowed; 35% to 50% had received some.

Study-wide points: Expanded clones belonging to CD8+ T cells outnumbered, on average, those of CD4+.

Of note for this clone: Its antigen remains unknown.

Profiled with immunoSEQ multiplex PCR; TCRdb holds only in-frame clones, not every one. In the table there are around 150,000 clones, about nine tenths of which are singletons. Germline V gene lookup returns CDR1 SGHTA and CDR2 FQGTGA. The V end lost 6 bases, the J end lost 1 base, and 19 bases lay between the germline ends. The CDR3 covers 16 residues. The chain has TRBV7-3 and TRBJ2-7, with D possibly being TRBD1 or TRBD2 (6 bases each). This sequence was found in an adult with an advanced solid tumor such as melanoma, head and neck, liver or kidney cancer. The specimen comprised CD4+ or CD8+ T cells sorted from blood, sampled in a trial of the OX40 agonist ivuxolimab. DNA of the CDR3: TGTGCCAGCAGACTCAACGGGGGCGCAGGTTCCTACGAGCAGTACTTC. Translation gives CASRLNGGAGSYEQYF.